Listed below are T cell receptor beta chains from one sample, sequenced in a study of radiotherapy plus CTLA-4 blockade in lung cancer. The table came from immunoSEQ multiplex PCR; TCRdb's copy has only in-frame clones and leaves some out. The sample yields about 45,000 clones, 76% seen once. The sequenced sample was peripheral blood, obtained from a patient treated with radiotherapy plus ipilimumab. These receptors originate from a human donor with non-small cell lung cancer who had stable disease on radiotherapy plus ipilimumab. Both conserved end residues are part of each CDR3. The D gene is left open where the match is weak. Only some rows state a clone size, as once, few, many or a class for expanded clones.

CDR3 protein: CASSDLTGQTNQPQHF
CDR3 DNA: TGTGCCAGCAGCGACTTAACCGGACAGACCAATCAGCCCCAGCATTTT
D gene: -
clone size: -
V gene: TRBV11-2
J gene: TRBJ1-5

CDR3 protein: CATSEGSDRPDTQYF
CDR3 DNA: TGTGCCACTTCAGAAGGGAGCGACAGACCAGATACGCAGTATTTT
D gene: -
clone size: -
V gene: TRBV19
J gene: TRBJ2-3

CDR3 protein: CASSPRLVNTEAFF
CDR3 DNA: TGTGCCAGCAGCCCTCGTCTTGTGAACACTGAAGCTTTCTTT
D gene: -
clone size: -
V gene: TRBV9
J gene: TRBJ1-1

CDR3 protein: CASSLRTPGTEAFF
CDR3 DNA: TGTGCCAGCAGCTTGAGGACGCCAGGCACTGAAGCTTTCTTT
D gene: -
clone size: -
V gene: TRBV5-4
J gene: TRBJ1-1

CDR3 protein: CASSLVLGNTEAFF
CDR3 DNA: TGTGCCAGCAGCTTGGTCCTGGGGAACACTGAAGCTTTCTTT
D gene: -
clone size: -
V gene: TRBV7-9
J gene: TRBJ1-1

CDR3 protein: CASSPRAPWDRAGRNTIYF
CDR3 DNA: TGTGCCAGCAGCCCCCGGGCCCCTTGGGACAGAGCGGGGAGAAACACCATATATTTT
D gene: TRBD1
clone size: once
V gene: TRBV11-2
J gene: TRBJ1-3

CDR3 protein: CASSYNTGGAWDGYTF
CDR3 DNA: TGTGCCAGCAGTTATAACACAGGGGGCGCGTGGGATGGCTACACCTTC
D gene: TRBD1
clone size: -
V gene: TRBV6-6
J gene: TRBJ1-2

CDR3 protein: CASSLDRDVTEAFF
CDR3 DNA: TGCGCCAGCAGTTTGGACAGGGATGTAACTGAAGCTTTCTTT
D gene: TRBD1
clone size: -
V gene: TRBV10-2
J gene: TRBJ1-1

CDR3 protein: CSVVNGPTYEQYF
CDR3 DNA: TGCAGCGTTGTGAACGGACCGACGTACGAGCAGTACTTC
D gene: -
clone size: -
V gene: TRBV29-1
J gene: TRBJ2-7

CDR3 protein: CASLETGELFF
CDR3 DNA: TGTGCCAGCTTGGAAACCGGGGAGCTGTTTTTT
D gene: -
clone size: -
V gene: TRBV2
J gene: TRBJ2-2

CDR3 protein: CASSPGTYDGHGYTF
CDR3 DNA: TGTGCCAGCAGCCCCGGGACGTACGACGGGCATGGCTACACCTTC
D gene: -
clone size: -
V gene: TRBV5-8
J gene: TRBJ1-2

CDR3 protein: CASSLGPYTTDTQYF
CDR3 DNA: TGTGCCAGCAGCTTAGGTCCCTACACCACAGATACGCAGTATTTT
D gene: -
clone size: few
V gene: TRBV7-3
J gene: TRBJ2-3

CDR3 protein: CASSEQRSRSQPQHF
CDR3 DNA: TGTGCCAGCAGTGAACAGAGGTCGAGGAGTCAGCCCCAGCATTTT
D gene: -
clone size: few
V gene: TRBV6-1
J gene: TRBJ1-5

CDR3 protein: CASSEVGYEQYF
CDR3 DNA: TGTGCCAGCAGTGAAGTGGGATACGAGCAGTACTTC
D gene: -
clone size: -
V gene: TRBV6-1
J gene: TRBJ2-7

CDR3 protein: CASSPPDRYEQYF
CDR3 DNA: TGTGCCAGCAGCCCTCCAGACCGGTACGAGCAGTACTTC
D gene: -
clone size: few
V gene: TRBV11-3
J gene: TRBJ2-7

CDR3 protein: CASNLNRVNYGYTF
CDR3 DNA: TGTGCCAGCAATCTCAACAGGGTAAACTATGGCTACACCTTC
D gene: -
clone size: -
V gene: TRBV7-2
J gene: TRBJ1-2

CDR3 protein: CASSFARPGGETQYF
CDR3 DNA: TGCGCCAGCAGCTTCGCTAGGCCCGGGGGGGAGACCCAGTACTTC
D gene: TRBD2
clone size: -
V gene: TRBV5-1
J gene: TRBJ2-5

CDR3 protein: CASTNSGTPYEQYF
CDR3 DNA: TGTGCCAGCACCAACTCCGGGACACCCTACGAGCAGTACTTC
D gene: -
clone size: -
V gene: TRBV6-5
J gene: TRBJ2-7

CDR3 protein: CASSLGGDANTEAFF
CDR3 DNA: TGTGCCAGCAGCTTAGGGGGAGACGCGAACACTGAAGCTTTCTTT
D gene: -
clone size: -
V gene: TRBV13
J gene: TRBJ1-1

CDR3 protein: CASSRLGLAKNIQYF
CDR3 DNA: TGTGCCAGCAGCCGCCTCGGGTTAGCCAAAAACATTCAGTACTTC
D gene: -
clone size: -
V gene: TRBV14
J gene: TRBJ2-4

CDR3 protein: CASSYSKGTNTEAFF
CDR3 DNA: TGTGCCAGCAGTTACTCGAAGGGAACGAACACTGAAGCTTTCTTT
D gene: -
clone size: -
V gene: TRBV6-6
J gene: TRBJ1-1

CDR3 protein: CASSETSFAYEQYF
CDR3 DNA: TGTGCCAGCAGCGAGACTAGTTTTGCGTACGAGCAGTACTTC
D gene: -
clone size: -
V gene: TRBV9
J gene: TRBJ2-7

CDR3 protein: CASSLSHPGGNTEAFF
CDR3 DNA: TGTGCCAGCAGTTTGTCCCACCCGGGGGGGAACACTGAAGCTTTCTTT
D gene: -
clone size: few
V gene: TRBV27
J gene: TRBJ1-1

CDR3 protein: CASSQVGTGSGYTF
CDR3 DNA: TGTGCCAGCAGCCAAGTTGGGACAGGCTCTGGCTACACCTTC
D gene: TRBD1
clone size: few
V gene: TRBV14
J gene: TRBJ1-2

CDR3 protein: CASSVGLARSETQYF
CDR3 DNA: TGTGCCAGCAGCGTAGGGCTAGCTCGATCAGAGACCCAGTACTTC
D gene: -
clone size: -
V gene: TRBV9
J gene: TRBJ2-5

CDR3 protein: CASSLETGGGLGGYTF
CDR3 DNA: TGTGCCAGCAGCTTAGAGACAGGGGGAGGGCTGGGTGGCTACACCTTC
D gene: TRBD1
clone size: -
V gene: TRBV7-8
J gene: TRBJ1-2

CDR3 protein: CASSVRSSGNTIYF
CDR3 DNA: TGTGCCAGCAGCGTACGTAGCTCTGGAAACACCATATATTTT
D gene: -
clone size: -
V gene: TRBV14
J gene: TRBJ1-3

CDR3 protein: CASSPYPDGSYGYTF
CDR3 DNA: TGTGCCAGCAGCCCCTACCCGGACGGCAGCTATGGCTACACCTTC
D gene: -
clone size: -
V gene: TRBV7-2
J gene: TRBJ1-2

CDR3 protein: CASQRAGGTEAFF
CDR3 DNA: TGTGCCAGCCAGAGGGCAGGGGGCACTGAAGCTTTCTTT
D gene: TRBD1
clone size: -
V gene: TRBV7-2
J gene: TRBJ1-1

CDR3 protein: CASSPRQGVTDTQYF
CDR3 DNA: TGTGCCAGCAGCCCCCGACAGGGGGTCACAGATACGCAGTATTTT
D gene: TRBD1
clone size: -
V gene: TRBV5-4
J gene: TRBJ2-3

CDR3 protein: CASSYSSPGYYGYTF
CDR3 DNA: TGTGCCAGCAGTTACTCGTCCCCAGGTTACTATGGCTACACCTTC
D gene: -
clone size: -
V gene: TRBV6-5
J gene: TRBJ1-2